The 3 T cell receptor beta chains listed next were all sequenced from one sample in a study of T cells in Graves' hyperthyroidism and ophthalmopathy (dated by TCRdb to about 2019). The method behind the library was multiplex PCR. Data came from an Illumina HiSeq 2000. The TCR beta CDR3 regions were amplified from RNA transcripts. The TCR CDR3 was subjected to a first round of RT-PCR using the HTBI primer set and the Qiagen OneStep RT-PCR kit. TCRdb applied fastp at Q25 and MiXCR to the public reads, then kept only in-frame beta chains. Records with the same CDR3 protein are collapsed into one entry carrying the most frequent genes and DNA. The sample includes a few hundred thousand distinct CDR3 sequences, with approximately 15% observed a single time. The top ten hold 25% to 35% of the sample. Sequenced material: blood. The receptors were gathered from a woman aged 18 to 35 with Graves' hyperthyroidism that later progressed to Graves' ophthalmopathy.

This clonotype was seen many times. The chain recombines TRBV27 with TRBJ2-7; D not resolved. Germline lookup yields CDR1 MNHEY and CDR2 SMNVEV (reference sequence). Trimming stripped 8 bases from V and 3 bases from J, with 11 bases between. The CDR3 has 12 amino acids. The CDR3: CASGEHYYEQYF. DNA for the CDR3: TGTGCCAGCGGGGAACACTACTACGAGCAGTACTTC.

The V call is TRBV20-1, the J call TRBJ1-5; D might be TRBD1 (5 bases). Germline loops: CDR1 DFQATT, CDR2 SNEGSKA (reference sequence). Deletions cut 0 bases from V and 7 bases from J, with 13 bases between. The CDR3 has 14 residues. CDR3 DNA sequence: TGCAGTGCTAGAGAAGGCAGGGCAGGGCAGCCCCAGCATTTT. Its protein product is CSAREGRAGQPQHF.

This clonotype was counted between two and nine times. The genes are TRBV10-3 and TRBJ2-3, with no clear D. Trimming left V 8 bases short and J 0 bases short, with 9 bases between. The CDR3 loop spans 13 amino acids. CDR1 ENHRY and CDR2 SYGVKD come from the germline V gene. CDR3 residues: CAISAPSTDTQYF. In DNA form, the CDR3 reads TGTGCCATCTCGGCTCCTAGCACAGATACGCAGTATTTT.